What follows is one T cell receptor (beta chain) and its context. The data were produced by immunoSEQ multiplex PCR, yet TCRdb's version contains in-frame clones alone and is incomplete. The sample has a few hundred thousand clones, around four fifths seen once. These data originate in a study of blood T cell repertoires in COVID-19. About the research overall: In each case, the material was cDNA or gDNA derived from T cells, B-cell-depleted T cells, or PBMCs.

Sequenced input: peripheral blood. The receptor's source is a woman in her fifties or sixties with acute or convalescent COVID-19.

This chain's CDR3 is CASSQDLGLRTSASSWYF. DNA for the CDR3: TGTGCCAGCAGCCAAGATCTGGGACTGAGGACTAGCGCATCCAGTTGGTACTTC. This chain joins TRBV14 and TRBJ2-7; TRBD2 aligns across 9 bases. The length of the CDR3 is 18 residues. J lost 12 bases, V lost 0 bases, and 21 bases had no gene match. Germline CDR1 is SGHDN and CDR2 is FVKESK.